A selection of T cell receptor beta chains follows, all from one sample in a study of blood T cells in healthy people across ages. Each CDR3 protein gets one entry after TCRdb re-called the 5' RACE reads with MiXCR. Counted here are roughly 800,000 distinct CDR3 sequences, approximately 35% occurring once; the ten biggest clones make up roughly 13%. Sequences were obtained from blood. The receptors come from a young man in good health. CDR3s include the opening cysteine and the closing phenylalanine or tryptophan. D genes are given only for firm matches. Clone sizes are given selectively: once, few, many, or a class where the clone is expanded.

d_gene: NA
v_gene: TRBV4-1
j_gene: TRBJ1-5
abundance: NA
len: 14
CDR3aa: CASSSAGSNQPQHF
CDR3nt: TGCGCCAGCAGTTCGGCGGGCAGCAATCAGCCCCAGCATTTT

d_gene: NA
v_gene: TRBV7-9
j_gene: TRBJ1-4
abundance: NA
len: 14
CDR3aa: CASTRGPAGEKLFF
CDR3nt: TGTGCCAGCACGAGGGGCCCCGCGGGTGAAAAACTGTTTTTT

d_gene: NA
v_gene: TRBV7-2
j_gene: TRBJ2-3
abundance: once
len: 15
CDR3aa: CASSLALTGTDTQYF
CDR3nt: TGTGCCAGCAGCTTAGCTTTGACAGGCACAGATACGCAGTATTTT

d_gene: NA
v_gene: TRBV25-1
j_gene: TRBJ1-6
abundance: NA
len: 13
CDR3aa: CASSELLASPLHF
CDR3nt: TGTGCCAGCAGTGAATTATTGGCCTCACCCCTCCACTTT

d_gene: TRBD1
v_gene: TRBV7-2
j_gene: TRBJ2-7
abundance: few
len: 15
CDR3aa: CASSSGTGVLYEQYF
CDR3nt: TGTGCCAGCAGTTCCGGGACAGGGGTACTCTACGAGCAGTACTTC

d_gene: TRBD1
v_gene: TRBV4-2
j_gene: TRBJ1-1
abundance: few
len: 14
CDR3aa: CASSQDVRGRKAFF
CDR3nt: TGTGCCAGCAGCCAAGATGTTAGGGGGCGCAAAGCTTTCTTT

d_gene: NA
v_gene: TRBV10-3
j_gene: TRBJ1-2
abundance: few
len: 17
CDR3aa: CAISESVSVGRHYGYTF
CDR3nt: TGTGCCATCAGTGAGTCGGTGAGCGTGGGCAGACACTATGGCTACACCTTC

d_gene: NA
v_gene: TRBV4-3
j_gene: TRBJ2-1
abundance: NA
len: 16
CDR3aa: CASSQKVGGAGDEQFF
CDR3nt: TGCGCCAGCAGCCAAAAAGTGGGGGGGGCCGGCGATGAGCAGTTCTTC

d_gene: NA
v_gene: TRBV15
j_gene: TRBJ1-4
abundance: few
len: 15
CDR3aa: CATSSRTGVNEKLFF
CDR3nt: TGTGCCACCAGCTCCAGGACTGGCGTAAATGAAAAACTGTTTTTT

d_gene: NA
v_gene: TRBV20-1
j_gene: TRBJ2-1
abundance: NA
len: 15
CDR3aa: CSAPRGVALRDEQFF
CDR3nt: TGCAGTGCCCCGCGCGGGGTAGCTTTAAGGGATGAGCAGTTCTTC

d_gene: NA
v_gene: TRBV12-3/TRBV12-4
j_gene: TRBJ2-7
abundance: many
len: 13
CDR3aa: CASSFSQGSEQYF
CDR3nt: TGTGCCAGCAGTTTCTCGCAGGGAAGCGAGCAGTACTTC

d_gene: NA
v_gene: TRBV4-3
j_gene: TRBJ1-2
abundance: few
len: 16
CDR3aa: CASSQDWVVGDYGYTF
CDR3nt: TGCGCCAGCAGCCAAGATTGGGTGGTGGGGGACTATGGCTACACCTTC

d_gene: TRBD2
v_gene: TRBV4-3
j_gene: TRBJ2-5
abundance: NA
len: 19
CDR3aa: CASSQAYFGGGRKQETQYF
CDR3nt: TGCGCCAGCAGCCAAGCTTATTTCGGGGGGGGACGCAAACAAGAGACCCAGTACTTC

d_gene: TRBD2
v_gene: TRBV29-1
j_gene: TRBJ2-3
abundance: NA
len: 13
CDR3aa: CSVSGTSADTQYF
CDR3nt: TGCAGCGTCTCCGGGACTAGCGCAGATACGCAGTATTTT

d_gene: NA
v_gene: TRBV20-1
j_gene: TRBJ2-1
abundance: few
len: 14
CDR3aa: CSASSWGRGNEQFF
CDR3nt: TGCAGTGCTAGTTCGTGGGGCCGAGGGAATGAGCAGTTCTTC

d_gene: NA
v_gene: TRBV10-2
j_gene: TRBJ2-4
abundance: few
len: 13
CDR3aa: CASSEVGYNEQYF
CDR3nt: TGCGCCAGCAGTGAGGTCGGCTACAATGAGCAGTACTTC

d_gene: NA
v_gene: TRBV5-1
j_gene: TRBJ1-2
abundance: few
len: 14
CDR3aa: CASSLPGMDYGYTF
CDR3nt: TGCGCCAGCAGCTTGCCAGGGATGGACTATGGCTACACCTTC

d_gene: TRBD1
v_gene: TRBV2
j_gene: TRBJ2-5
abundance: few
len: 13
CDR3aa: CASRGDSEETQYF
CDR3nt: TGTGCCAGCAGGGGGGACAGTGAAGAGACCCAGTACTTC

d_gene: NA
v_gene: TRBV20-1
j_gene: TRBJ1-5
abundance: NA
len: 12
CDR3aa: CSAGRGSQPQHF
CDR3nt: TGCAGTGCAGGGCGGGGATCCCAGCCCCAGCATTTT

d_gene: NA
v_gene: TRBV7-9
j_gene: TRBJ2-3
abundance: NA
len: 13
CDR3aa: CASRGTPPDTQYF
CDR3nt: TGTGCCAGCAGGGGGACCCCGCCAGATACGCAGTATTTT

d_gene: NA
v_gene: TRBV6-5
j_gene: TRBJ2-7
abundance: NA
len: 13
CDR3aa: CVSSTGSLGEQYF
CDR3nt: TGTGTCAGCAGCACAGGGTCCCTGGGCGAGCAGTACTTC

d_gene: NA
v_gene: TRBV4-2
j_gene: TRBJ2-3
abundance: NA
len: 14
CDR3aa: CASSYNLGPDTQYF
CDR3nt: TGTGCCAGCAGCTACAACCTTGGCCCAGATACGCAGTATTTT

d_gene: TRBD1
v_gene: TRBV12-3/TRBV12-4
j_gene: TRBJ1-1
abundance: NA
len: 15
CDR3aa: CASSGTGGPNTEAFF
CDR3nt: TGTGCCAGCAGCGGGACAGGGGGCCCGAACACTGAAGCTTTCTTT

d_gene: TRBD2
v_gene: TRBV27
j_gene: TRBJ2-5
abundance: NA
len: 16
CDR3aa: CASSVLTSGAENEQYF
CDR3nt: TGTGCCAGCAGTGTACTGACTAGCGGGGCTGAGAATGAGCAGTACTTC

d_gene: TRBD1
v_gene: TRBV25-1
j_gene: TRBJ2-7
abundance: NA
len: 13
CDR3aa: CASGGTGVYEQYF
CDR3nt: TGTGCCAGCGGCGGGACAGGGGTCTACGAGCAGTACTTC

d_gene: NA
v_gene: TRBV4-3
j_gene: TRBJ1-6
abundance: NA
len: 15
CDR3aa: CASSTRRDPGSPLHF
CDR3nt: TGCGCCAGCAGCACCCGACGGGACCCTGGTTCACCCCTCCACTTT

d_gene: NA
v_gene: TRBV2
j_gene: TRBJ2-5
abundance: few
len: 13
CDR3aa: CASEGSHSETQYF
CDR3nt: TGTGCCAGTGAGGGATCCCACTCGGAGACCCAGTACTTC

d_gene: NA
v_gene: TRBV2
j_gene: TRBJ2-7
abundance: many
len: 15
CDR3aa: CASSERGHFSYEQYF
CDR3nt: TGTGCCAGCAGTGAGAGGGGACATTTCTCCTACGAGCAGTACTTC

d_gene: NA
v_gene: TRBV12-3/TRBV12-4
j_gene: TRBJ1-6
abundance: NA
len: 13
CDR3aa: CASSLGTHSPLHF
CDR3nt: TGTGCCAGCAGTTTAGGGACGCATTCACCCCTCCACTTT

d_gene: NA
v_gene: TRBV27
j_gene: TRBJ2-1
abundance: NA
len: 16
CDR3aa: CASSPGLGYSYNEQFF
CDR3nt: TGTGCCAGCAGCCCGGGTCTAGGTTACTCTTACAATGAGCAGTTCTTC

d_gene: NA
v_gene: TRBV20-1
j_gene: TRBJ1-4
abundance: few
len: 14
CDR3aa: CSAPLQGNVEKLFF
CDR3nt: TGCAGTGCTCCTCTACAGGGAAACGTTGAAAAACTGTTTTTT

d_gene: NA
v_gene: TRBV25-1
j_gene: TRBJ2-5
abundance: NA
len: 15
CDR3aa: CASSDGRRLQGTQYF
CDR3nt: TGTGCCAGCAGTGACGGTCGGAGACTCCAAGGGACCCAGTACTTC

d_gene: NA
v_gene: TRBV6-1
j_gene: TRBJ2-1
abundance: NA
len: 13
CDR3aa: CASSDRQLGEQFF
CDR3nt: TGTGCCAGCAGTGATCGACAGCTGGGTGAGCAGTTCTTC

d_gene: NA
v_gene: TRBV4-3
j_gene: TRBJ1-2
abundance: few
len: 15
CDR3aa: CASSQDLGAMGGYTF
CDR3nt: TGCGCCAGCAGCCAAGATCTAGGGGCGATGGGTGGCTACACCTTC

d_gene: NA
v_gene: TRBV7-2
j_gene: TRBJ2-1
abundance: NA
len: 14
CDR3aa: CASSPGRTPETQFF
CDR3nt: TGTGCCAGCAGCCCCGGAAGGACCCCAGAGACCCAGTTCTTC

d_gene: NA
v_gene: TRBV9
j_gene: TRBJ2-7
abundance: few
len: 13
CDR3aa: CASSVDTGSEQYF
CDR3nt: TGTGCCAGCAGCGTAGATACAGGCTCCGAGCAGTACTTC

d_gene: NA
v_gene: TRBV12-3/TRBV12-4
j_gene: TRBJ1-1
abundance: NA
len: 13
CDR3aa: CASIRQENTEAFF
CDR3nt: TGTGCCAGCATCAGACAGGAGAACACTGAAGCTTTCTTT

d_gene: NA
v_gene: TRBV11-2
j_gene: TRBJ2-3
abundance: NA
len: 18
CDR3aa: CASSLVPLDGLSTDTQYF
CDR3nt: TGTGCCAGCAGCTTAGTCCCTTTGGACGGGCTTAGCACAGATACGCAGTATTTT

d_gene: TRBD1
v_gene: TRBV5-4
j_gene: TRBJ1-2
abundance: few
len: 17
CDR3aa: CASSQTLGQGSNYGYTF
CDR3nt: TGTGCCAGCAGCCAAACATTGGGACAGGGATCTAACTATGGCTACACCTTC

d_gene: TRBD2
v_gene: TRBV7-2
j_gene: TRBJ2-7
abundance: NA
len: 15
CDR3aa: CASSSTSGVSFKEYF
CDR3nt: TGTGCCAGCAGCTCCACTAGCGGGGTGTCTTTCAAGGAGTACTTC

d_gene: TRBD2
v_gene: TRBV29-1
j_gene: TRBJ2-1
abundance: NA
len: 14
CDR3aa: CSVRGILSYNEQFF
CDR3nt: TGCAGCGTGCGGGGGATCCTCTCCTACAATGAGCAGTTCTTC

d_gene: TRBD1
v_gene: TRBV4-2
j_gene: TRBJ2-3
abundance: many
len: 14
CDR3aa: CASSSGTDTDTQYF
CDR3nt: TGTGCCAGCAGCTCCGGGACAGACACAGATACGCAGTATTTT

d_gene: TRBD2
v_gene: TRBV7-9
j_gene: TRBJ2-7
abundance: NA
len: 17
CDR3aa: CASSSPLERGAPYEQYF
CDR3nt: TGTGCCAGCAGCTCCCCCCTCGAGCGGGGGGCCCCCTACGAGCAGTACTTC

d_gene: TRBD1
v_gene: TRBV20-1
j_gene: TRBJ2-1
abundance: many
len: 11
CDR3aa: CSARDRDEQFF
CDR3nt: TGCAGTGCTAGGGACAGGGATGAGCAGTTCTTC

d_gene: TRBD1
v_gene: TRBV4-2
j_gene: TRBJ1-5
abundance: NA
len: 16
CDR3aa: CASSQRQGASNQPQHF
CDR3nt: TGTGCCAGCAGCCAAAGACAGGGGGCGAGCAATCAGCCCCAGCATTTT

d_gene: TRBD1
v_gene: TRBV20-1
j_gene: TRBJ2-3
abundance: NA
len: 15
CDR3aa: CSASDRVTYTDTQYF
CDR3nt: TGCAGTGCGAGTGACAGGGTAACCTACACAGATACGCAGTATTTT

d_gene: NA
v_gene: TRBV4-3
j_gene: TRBJ2-6
abundance: NA
len: 17
CDR3aa: CASSQVLLRSRANVLTF
CDR3nt: TGCGCCAGCAGCCAAGTCCTTTTGCGCTCTAGGGCCAACGTCCTGACTTTC

d_gene: NA
v_gene: TRBV10-3
j_gene: TRBJ1-4
abundance: once
len: 15
CDR3aa: CAISEAEQRYEKLSF
CDR3nt: TGTGCCATCAGTGAGGCGGAGCAGAGATATGAAAAACTGTCTTTT

d_gene: NA
v_gene: TRBV7-3
j_gene: TRBJ2-5
abundance: NA
len: 15
CDR3aa: CASSLGGDRAETQYF
CDR3nt: TGTGCCAGCAGCCTCGGGGGGGACAGGGCAGAGACCCAGTACTTC

d_gene: TRBD1
v_gene: TRBV7-9
j_gene: TRBJ2-1
abundance: NA
len: 15
CDR3aa: CASSLLRDRDVEQFF
CDR3nt: TGTGCCAGCAGCTTATTGAGGGACAGAGATGTTGAGCAGTTCTTC